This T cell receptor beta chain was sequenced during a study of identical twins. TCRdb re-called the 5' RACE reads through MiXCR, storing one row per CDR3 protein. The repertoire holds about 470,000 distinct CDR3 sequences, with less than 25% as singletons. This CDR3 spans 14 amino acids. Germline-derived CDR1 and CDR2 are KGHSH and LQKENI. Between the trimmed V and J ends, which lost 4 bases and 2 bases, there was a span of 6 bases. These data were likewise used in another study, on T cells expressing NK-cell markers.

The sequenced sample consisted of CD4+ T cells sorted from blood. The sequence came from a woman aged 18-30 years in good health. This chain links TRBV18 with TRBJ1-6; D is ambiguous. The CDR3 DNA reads TGTGCCAGCTCACTGATCACCTATAATTCACCCCTCCACTTT. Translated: CASSLITYNSPLHF.